These 17 T cell receptor beta chains share one sample of origin, sequenced in a study of T cells in Graves' hyperthyroidism and ophthalmopathy. The CDR3 regions of TCR beta were amplified from RNA transcripts. A set of HTBI primers served as the primers for a first-round RT-PCR of the TCR CDR3. TCRdb reprocessed the multiplex PCR reads with MiXCR, giving one entry per CDR3 protein. The sample consists of about 290,000 distinct CDR3 sequences, roughly 15% of them appearing once. The specimen sequenced was blood. These receptor sequences come from a middle-aged woman with Graves' hyperthyroidism.

In its sample, this clonotype was seen many times. This chain links TRBV25-1 with TRBJ1-2; D call uncertain. V lost 5 bases and J lost 7, with 17 bases in between. The CDR3 sequence is 14 residues long. The germline CDR1 and CDR2 sequences are MGHDK and SYGVNS. For the CDR3, the DNA is TGTGCCAGCAGTACTGACACCCAGATTGGTGGCTACACCTTC. It yields the protein CASSTDTQIGGYTF.

The chain is built from TRBV6-1 and TRBJ1-1, with D perhaps matching TRBD1 (6 bases). Trimming removed 9 bases at V and 11 bases at J, with 19 bases between. Germline V lookup: CDR1 MNHNS, CDR2 SASEGT. This CDR3 region has 12 residues. The CDR3 coding sequence is TGTGCCAGTTCAACAGGGCTACGGGAGGCTTTCTTT. This sequence encodes CASSTGLREAFF.

This clonotype was detected many times. V gene TRBV6-2 or TRBV6-3 combines with J gene TRBJ2-5, with no clear D. The V end lost 6 bases, the J end lost 4 bases, and 9 bases lay between the germline ends. Germline loops: CDR1 MNHEY, CDR2 SVGEGT. There are 12 residues in the CDR3. DNA of the CDR3: TGTGCCAGCAGCCGCGACGGAGAGACCCAGTACTTC. This sequence encodes CASSRDGETQYF.

The sample holds many counts of this clonotype. This chain links TRBV9 with TRBJ2-1, with 8 bases lining up with TRBD2. CDR1 is SGDLS, CDR2 YYNGEE, per germline. This CDR3 spans 14 amino acids. J lost 7 bases, V lost 3 bases, and 6 bases had no gene match. The chain's CDR3 is CASSDPGLENEQFF. CDR3 in DNA: TGTGCCAGCAGCGATCCGGGACTAGAGAATGAGCAGTTCTTC.

This clonotype was recorded many times. The rearrangement joins TRBV28 to TRBJ1-4; D unclear. V lost 5 bases and J lost 6, with 7 bases in between. The CDR3 runs to 12 residues. CDR1 and CDR2 from the germline V gene are MDHEN and SYDVKM. The CDR3 DNA sequence: TGTGCCAGCAGTCTTCAGGATGAAAAACTGTTTTTT. It encodes CASSLQDEKLFF. Full variable domain (missing parts from reference TRBV28 and TRBJ1-4): DVKVTQSSRYLVKRTGEKVFLECVQDMDHENMFWYRQDPGLGLRLIYFSYDVKMKEKGDIPEGYSVSREKKERFSLILESASTNQTSMYLCASSLQDEKLFFGSGTQLSVL.

Only a few counts were recorded for this clonotype. The rearrangement links TRBV14 to TRBJ2-3; D not resolved. Germline V CDR1 and CDR2: SGHDN, FVKESK. The CDR3 runs 14 residues. Trimming removed 0 bases at V and 10 bases at J, with 14 bases between. CDR3 bases: TGTGCCAGCAGCCAAGATCGAAGGCTATGGGCGCAGTATTTT. The encoded protein is CASSQDRRLWAQYF.

J is TRBJ2-7 and V is TRBV12-3 or TRBV12-4; D is possibly TRBD1 (6 bases). The CDR3 extends over 17 amino acids. V shed 6 bases and J shed 1 base, with 22 bases lying between them. The CDR3 spells CASSRGGGKPGSYEQYF. The CDR3 DNA is TGTGCCAGCAGCCGAGGGGGTGGGAAACCGGGGTCCTACGAGCAGTACTTC.

This clonotype was found a few times. This chain connects TRBV6-1 to TRBJ2-1, with 7 bases fitting TRBD1. V gave up 6 bases and J gave up 8 bases; unmatched junction bases: 10. This CDR3 region has 14 residues. Per the germline V gene, CDR1 is MNHNS and CDR2 is SASEGT. The CDR3 DNA reads as TGTGCCAGCAGGCACAGGGGCATCCAGGATGAGCAGTTCTTC. This codes for CASRHRGIQDEQFF.

This clonotype has only a few counts. The V and J genes are TRBV29-1 and TRBJ2-6, with TRBD1 matching 7 bases. The junction had 7 bases not matched to a gene; V was cut back by 4 bases and J by 4 bases. Per the germline V gene, CDR1 is SQVTM and CDR2 is ANQGSEA. This CDR3 region has 15 residues. The CDR3 bases are TGCAGCGTTGGGGGGACAGCCGAAGGGGCCAACGTCCTGACTTTC. This codes for CSVGGTAEGANVLTF.

This clonotype was picked up many times. This chain uses TRBV20-1 with TRBJ1-5; 7 bases align to TRBD1. V was clipped by 6 bases and J by 1 base; unmatched bases: 12. The length of the CDR3 is 16 residues. Germline lookup yields CDR1 DFQATT and CDR2 SNEGSKA (reference sequence). The CDR3 coding sequence is TGCAGTGCAACCCAGACAGGGATGGGCAGCAATCAGCCCCAGCATTTT. It codes for CSATQTGMGSNQPQHF.

This clonotype was detected a few times. The chain couples TRBV7-9 to TRBJ2-1; 7 nucleotides align to TRBD2. The CDR3 has 18 amino acids. Trimming cost V 1 base and J 2 bases; bases outside gene matches: 11. Germline lookup yields CDR1 SEHNR and CDR2 FQNEAQ (reference sequence). The CDR3: CASSLGLRRSGAYNEQFF. The CDR3 bases are TGTGCCAGCAGCTTAGGCCTGCGGCGGAGCGGGGCCTACAATGAGCAGTTCTTC.

This clonotype has just a few counts. The CDR3 loop is CSATPVQDQETQYF. CDR3 bases: TGCAGTGCTACCCCGGTGCAAGACCAAGAGACCCAGTACTTC. The V gene is TRBV20-1, the J gene TRBJ2-5; D gene uncertain. Trimming removed 4 bases from V and 0 bases from J, with 12 bases in between. The CDR3 spans 14 residues. The germline gives CDR1 DFQATT, CDR2 SNEGSKA (reference sequence).

This clonotype was recorded many times. The V gene is TRBV20-1, the J gene TRBJ2-1, with 8 bases fitting TRBD2. Trimming cost V 5 bases and J 0 bases; bases outside gene matches: 9. This CDR3 has 16 residues. Per germline, CDR1 DFQATT and CDR2 SNEGSKA (reference sequence). CDR3 in DNA: TGCAGTGCTTACGACCGACTAGCGAGCTCCTACAATGAGCAGTTCTTC. It specifies CSAYDRLASSYNEQFF.

This clonotype was observed at least ten times. The CDR3 loop reads CASSIGGGVGQPQHF. The DNA for the CDR3 is TGCGCCAGCAGCATTGGAGGGGGAGTCGGTCAGCCCCAGCATTTT. The chain joins TRBV5-1 to TRBJ1-5, with D perhaps matching TRBD1 (6 bases). Germline V gene data show CDR1 as SGHRS and CDR2 as YFSETQ. V was cut by 4 bases and J by 6 bases, with 17 bases left in between. The CDR3 loop spans 15 amino acids.

This clonotype has a count of ten or more. The chain couples TRBV11-3 to TRBJ2-3, with TRBD2 identical over 8 bases. With V trimmed by 0 bases and J by 4 bases, 9 bases remained unmatched. This CDR3 is 17 amino acids long. Germline-derived CDR1 and CDR2 are SGHNT and YENEEA. The CDR3 region has the DNA TGTGCCAGCAGCTTAGAGTCTAGCGGGCCAGGAGCAGATACGCAGTATTTT. Protein: CASSLESSGPGADTQYF.

This clonotype was observed many times. This chain uses TRBV6-1 with TRBJ1-5, with no clear D. Germline V gives CDR1 MNHNS, CDR2 SASEGT. The CDR3 loop spans 16 amino acids. V gave up 3 bases and J gave up 0 bases, with 12 bases separating them. The CDR3: CASSDLGGYSNQPQHF. CDR3 in DNA: TGTGCCAGCAGTGACCTTGGAGGGTATAGCAATCAGCCCCAGCATTTT.

Ten or more counts support this clonotype. This chain joins TRBV28 and TRBJ1-4; D is unclear. Germline V gene sequence: CDR1 MDHEN, CDR2 SYDVKM. V lost 4 bases and J lost 4, with 19 bases in between. This CDR3 comprises 17 residues. CDR3 sequence (DNA): TGTGCCAGCAGTTCATGGGCCAGCGGAAGACTTAATGAAAAACTGTTTTTT. Translating it yields CASSSWASGRLNEKLFF. The complete variable domain, with remaining parts taken from reference TRBV28 and TRBJ1-4, reads DVKVTQSSRYLVKRTGEKVFLECVQDMDHENMFWYRQDPGLGLRLIYFSYDVKMKEKGDIPEGYSVSREKKERFSLILESASTNQTSMYLCASSSWASGRLNEKLFFGSGTQLSVL.